This TCR beta chain was observed in a study of T-cell reconstitution after alpha-beta-depleted transplantation in children. This clonotype appeared many times. The antigen is not known. The TCRbeta library was prepared with unique molecular identifiers. MiXCR was run by TCRdb on the PCR reads, yielding one entry per CDR3 protein. The sample lists approximately 250,000 distinct CDR3 sequences; 25% were seen once. General study findings and limits: By one year post-transplant, T-cell counts and diversity largely arose from T cells that were newly produced.

Trimming left V 0 bases short and J 4 bases short, with 18 bases between. CDR1 DFQATT and CDR2 SNEGSKA come from the germline V gene (reference sequence). This CDR3 spans 16 amino acids. The input for sequencing was PBMCs, taken before TCRalphabeta/CD19-depleted stem cell transplant. The rearrangement links TRBV20-1 to TRBJ1-1; perhaps TRBD1 as D (6 bases). This receptor was identified in a girl aged 2 to 9 with Fanconi anemia, due to receive a stem cell transplant. The CDR3 bases are TGCAGTGCTAGAGACTTCCTATACGGGGGCCTCACTGAAGCTTTCTTT. Encoded protein: CSARDFLYGGLTEAFF.